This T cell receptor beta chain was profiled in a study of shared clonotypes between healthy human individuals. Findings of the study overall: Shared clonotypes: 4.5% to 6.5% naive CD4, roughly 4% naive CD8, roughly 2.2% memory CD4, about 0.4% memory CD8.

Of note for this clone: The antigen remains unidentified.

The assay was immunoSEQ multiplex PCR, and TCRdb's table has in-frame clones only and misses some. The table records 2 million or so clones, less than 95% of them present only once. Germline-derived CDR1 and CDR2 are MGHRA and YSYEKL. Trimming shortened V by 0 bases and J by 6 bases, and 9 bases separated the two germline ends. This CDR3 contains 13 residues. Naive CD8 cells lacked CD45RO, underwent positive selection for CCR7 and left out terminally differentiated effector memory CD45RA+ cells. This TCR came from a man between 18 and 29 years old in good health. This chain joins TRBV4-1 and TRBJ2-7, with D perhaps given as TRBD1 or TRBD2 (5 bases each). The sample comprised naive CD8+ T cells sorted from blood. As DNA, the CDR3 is TGCGCCAGCAGCCAAGATTGGGGGTCCGAGCAGTACTTC. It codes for CASSQDWGSEQYF.